The present T cell receptor beta chain was sequenced within a study of T cell repertoires in aging, cancer and after chemotherapy. Study-level background: Donor ages fell into six groups from 30 or younger up to 70 or older.

Within the sample, this clonotype is medium-sized (0.01 to 0.1%). What it binds is unknown. Whole-study findings and limits: In healthy donors, age-related TCR diversity loss mainly reflected lost richness. Age-matched healthy donors had significantly more diverse, less clonal blood TCR repertoires than untreated cancer patients.

Rearranged V-D-J TRB sequences were amplified with a mixed TRB-A/B primer pool. Using its own MiXCR run on the multiplex PCR reads, TCRdb lists one record per CDR3 protein. The sample yields about 12,000 distinct CDR3 sequences, 21% seen once. V shed 3 bases and J shed 6 bases, with 13 bases lying between them. Germline V lookup: CDR1 SGHNT, CDR2 YYREEE (reference sequence). This CDR3 is 13 amino acids long. Peripheral blood genomic DNA, not sorted cells or RNA, was the template. This chain joins TRBV5-4 and TRBJ2-7; D is possibly TRBD2 (6 bases). Sequenced sample: blood. This TCR came from a human donor in good health. CDR3 sequence reads: CASSSRDSREQYF. CDR3 nucleotide sequence: TGTGCCAGCAGCTCCCGGGACTCCCGCGAGCAGTACTTC.